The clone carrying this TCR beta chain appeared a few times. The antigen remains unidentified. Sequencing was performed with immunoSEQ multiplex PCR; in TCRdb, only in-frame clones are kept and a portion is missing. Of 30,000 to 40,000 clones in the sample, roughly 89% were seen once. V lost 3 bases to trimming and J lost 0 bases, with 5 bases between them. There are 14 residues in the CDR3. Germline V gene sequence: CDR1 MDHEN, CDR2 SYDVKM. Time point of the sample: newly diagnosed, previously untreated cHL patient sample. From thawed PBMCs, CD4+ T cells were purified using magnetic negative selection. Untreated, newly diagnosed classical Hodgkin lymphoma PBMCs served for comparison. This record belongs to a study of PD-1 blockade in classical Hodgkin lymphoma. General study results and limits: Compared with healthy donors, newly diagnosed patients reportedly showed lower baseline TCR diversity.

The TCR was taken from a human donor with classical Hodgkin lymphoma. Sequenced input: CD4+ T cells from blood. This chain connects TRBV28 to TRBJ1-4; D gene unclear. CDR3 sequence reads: CASSFSSTNEKLFF. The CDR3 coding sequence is TGTGCCAGCAGTTTCAGCTCAACTAATGAAAAACTGTTTTTT. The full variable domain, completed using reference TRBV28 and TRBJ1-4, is DVKVTQSSRYLVKRTGEKVFLECVQDMDHENMFWYRQDPGLGLRLIYFSYDVKMKEKGDIPEGYSVSREKKERFSLILESASTNQTSMYLCASSFSSTNEKLFFGSGTQLSVL.